This TCR beta chain was documented in a study of Graves' ophthalmopathy and Graves' hyperthyroidism. Amplification targeted the TCR beta CDR3 regions, with RNA transcripts as the source material. First-round RT-PCR relied on HTBI primers, and a second-round multiplex PCR came next. TCRdb processed the multiplex PCR reads anew with MiXCR; each CDR3 protein has one entry. This repertoire shows 350,000 to 400,000 distinct CDR3 sequences, 15% found once; its top ten account for around 7%. V lost 6 bases, J lost 4 bases, and 8 bases stayed unmatched. The CDR3 covers 13 residues. Per the germline V gene, CDR1 is SQVTM and CDR2 is ANQGSEA.

Sequenced input: peripheral blood. V usage is TRBV29-1 and J usage is TRBJ1-2; the match to TRBD1 covers 7 bases. This sequence originates from a woman aged 18-29 years with stable Graves' hyperthyroidism. The CDR3 DNA reads as TGCAGCGTGATTCAGGGGGTATTCTATGGCTACACCTTC. Its protein product is CSVIQGVFYGYTF.